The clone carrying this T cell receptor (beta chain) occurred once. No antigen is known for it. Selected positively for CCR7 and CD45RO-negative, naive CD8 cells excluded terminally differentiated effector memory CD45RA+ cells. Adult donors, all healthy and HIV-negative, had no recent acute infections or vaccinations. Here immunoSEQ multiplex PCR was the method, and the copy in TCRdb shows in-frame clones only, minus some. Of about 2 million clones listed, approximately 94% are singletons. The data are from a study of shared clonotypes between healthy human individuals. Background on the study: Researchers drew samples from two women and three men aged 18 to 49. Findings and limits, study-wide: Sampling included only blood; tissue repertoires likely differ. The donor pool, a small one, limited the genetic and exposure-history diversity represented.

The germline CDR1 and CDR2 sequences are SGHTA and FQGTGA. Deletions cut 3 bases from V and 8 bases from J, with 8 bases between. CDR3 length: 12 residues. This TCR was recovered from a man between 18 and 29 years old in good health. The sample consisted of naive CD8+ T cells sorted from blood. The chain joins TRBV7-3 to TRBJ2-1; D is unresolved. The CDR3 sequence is CASSFNSDEQFF. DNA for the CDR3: TGTGCCAGCAGCTTCAATAGTGATGAGCAGTTCTTC.